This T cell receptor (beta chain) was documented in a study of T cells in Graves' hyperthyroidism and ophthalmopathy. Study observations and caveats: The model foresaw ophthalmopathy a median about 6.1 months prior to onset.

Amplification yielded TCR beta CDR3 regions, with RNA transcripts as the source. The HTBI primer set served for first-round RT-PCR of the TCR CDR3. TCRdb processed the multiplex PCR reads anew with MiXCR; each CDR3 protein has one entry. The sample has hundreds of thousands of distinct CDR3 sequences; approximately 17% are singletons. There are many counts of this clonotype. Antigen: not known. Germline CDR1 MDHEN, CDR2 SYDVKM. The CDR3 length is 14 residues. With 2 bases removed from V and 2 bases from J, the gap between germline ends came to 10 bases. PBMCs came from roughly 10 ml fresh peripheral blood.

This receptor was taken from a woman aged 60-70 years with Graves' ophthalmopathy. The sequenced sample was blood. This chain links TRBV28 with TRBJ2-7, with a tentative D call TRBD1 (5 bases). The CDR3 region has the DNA TGTGCCAGCAGTTTAACCCAGGGAACCTACGAGCAGTACTTC. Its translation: CASSLTQGTYEQYF.